The rows below give T cell receptor beta chains drawn from one sample of a study of blood T cell repertoires in COVID-19. Data came from immunoSEQ multiplex PCR; TCRdb stores just in-frame clones and leaves some out. The table includes about 670,000 clones, just under 90% detected once. The sample was peripheral blood. These receptors all come from a young woman with acute or convalescent COVID-19. The CDR3 runs from the conserved cysteine through the conserved F or W. A D gene is named only where the DNA matches it firmly. Rows may omit the clone size; those that give it use once, few, many or a size class.

TRBJ1-5,TRBV23-1,NA,NA,TGCGCCCCGTCACGCACAGGGCGTGATAGCAATCAGCCCCAGCATTTT,CAPSRTGRDSNQPQHF
TRBJ2-5,TRBV11-2,TRBD2,NA,TGTGCCAGCAGCCCCTTAGCGGGGGGGCTAGTAGAGACCCAGTACTTC,CASSPLAGGLVETQYF
TRBJ2-7,TRBV28,TRBD1,NA,TGTGCCAGCAGTAAGCCCGGGACAGGGATCTACGAGCAGTACTTC,CASSKPGTGIYEQYF
TRBJ1-2,TRBV27,TRBD1,NA,TGTGCCAGCAGTCTGGACAGGGGGTTATACTATGGCTACACCTTC,CASSLDRGLYYGYTF
TRBJ2-7,TRBV7-8,NA,NA,TGTGCCAGCAGCGCTAGCTCCTACGAGCAGTACTTC,CASSASSYEQYF
TRBJ1-1,TRBV11-2,NA,NA,TGTGCCAGCAGCTTAATGCGAATCCCCTTCTTT,CASSLMRIPFF
TRBJ2-2,TRBV29-1,NA,NA,TGCAGCGTTGACAGGGAGAACACCGGGGAGCTGTTTTTT,CSVDRENTGELFF
TRBJ2-3,TRBV3-1/TRBV3-2,NA,NA,TGTGCCAGCAGCCTGGGCCAGGCAGATACGCAGTATTTT,CASSLGQADTQYF
TRBJ1-1,TRBV28,TRBD1,NA,TGTGCCAGCAGGTCGACAGGGGCTGAAGCTTTCTTT,CASRSTGAEAFF
TRBJ1-3,TRBV9,NA,NA,TGTGCCAGCAGCGTCGAAGGGGCTAGAGGAAACACCATATATTTT,CASSVEGARGNTIYF
TRBJ1-1,TRBV4-1,NA,NA,TGCGCCAGCAGCCAAGCGGTTAACACTGAAGCTTTCTTT,CASSQAVNTEAFF
TRBJ2-1,TRBV27,TRBD1,NA,TGTGCCAGCAGTTTAACCGGGACAGGGTTGTATGAGCAGTTCTTC,CASSLTGTGLYEQFF
TRBJ2-7,TRBV19,NA,NA,TGTGCCAGTAGTCATAGGGGGAACGAGCAGTACTTC,CASSHRGNEQYF
TRBJ2-5,TRBV18,TRBD2,NA,TGTGCCAGCCGACCGGGGGGGGAAGAGACCCAGTACTTC,CASRPGGEETQYF
TRBJ1-1,TRBV30,TRBD1,NA,TGTGCCTGGACCCGGGACAGGGGGACGAACACTGAAGCTTTCTTT,CAWTRDRGTNTEAFF
TRBJ2-3,TRBV4-1,NA,NA,TGCGCCAGCAGCCAAGAGGGCTGGAGGGGGGGCCAAGATACGCAGTATTTT,CASSQEGWRGGQDTQYF
TRBJ2-1,TRBV7-3,NA,NA,TGTGCCAGCAGCTTCTCAGACGGGAATGAGCAGTTCTTC,CASSFSDGNEQFF
TRBJ2-2,TRBV9,TRBD1,NA,TGTGCCAGCAGCCCAGGGGGACAGGGGGAGAACACCGGGGAGCTGTTTTTT,CASSPGGQGENTGELFF
TRBJ2-1,TRBV2,NA,NA,TGTGCCAGCAGCGGCAGGGGGCGGGGGAGCAATGAGCAGTTCTTC,CASSGRGRGSNEQFF
TRBJ1-2,TRBV29-1,NA,NA,TGCAGCGGGTTAGACAGGAACTATGGCTACACCTTC,CSGLDRNYGYTF
TRBJ2-3,TRBV7-2,NA,NA,TGTGCCAGCAGCTTAGATCCGACTTCGAGGTGGACAGATACGCAGTATTTT,CASSLDPTSRWTDTQYF
TRBJ1-2,TRBV27,NA,few,TGTGCCAGCAGTTTAGCAGCTAACTATGGCTACACCTTC,CASSLAANYGYTF
TRBJ2-7,TRBV5-1,TRBD1,NA,TGCGCCAGCAGCTTGGGGTATGGGACAGGGGACGAGCAGTACTTC,CASSLGYGTGDEQYF
TRBJ2-7,TRBV9,NA,NA,TGTGCCAGCAGCGTGGGGTCCGGAGGCTACGAGCAGTACTTC,CASSVGSGGYEQYF
TRBJ1-4,TRBV19,NA,NA,TGTGCCAGTAGTATAGTCGAGGATGAAAAACTGTTTTTT,CASSIVEDEKLFF
TRBJ1-5,TRBV10-3,NA,NA,TGTGCCATCAGTGAAGGGACTGACAGATTTCAGCCCCAGCATTTT,CAISEGTDRFQPQHF
TRBJ1-4,TRBV19,TRBD1,NA,TGTGCCAGTCCCCCTCCGGGACAGGATGTTGAAAAACTGTTTTTT,CASPPPGQDVEKLFF
TRBJ1-5,TRBV9,NA,NA,TGTGCCAGCGCCTCTGAAGGGGCAGGGATAGATCAGCCCCAGCATTTT,CASASEGAGIDQPQHF
TRBJ1-1,TRBV9,NA,few,TGTGCCAGCAGCGTAGAGGCAGGGGTAGAGGCTTTCTTT,CASSVEAGVEAFF
TRBJ1-6,TRBV25-1,TRBD1,NA,TGTGCCACAACAGGGGGCAGTGAAGGGAATTCACCCCTCCACTTT,CATTGGSEGNSPLHF